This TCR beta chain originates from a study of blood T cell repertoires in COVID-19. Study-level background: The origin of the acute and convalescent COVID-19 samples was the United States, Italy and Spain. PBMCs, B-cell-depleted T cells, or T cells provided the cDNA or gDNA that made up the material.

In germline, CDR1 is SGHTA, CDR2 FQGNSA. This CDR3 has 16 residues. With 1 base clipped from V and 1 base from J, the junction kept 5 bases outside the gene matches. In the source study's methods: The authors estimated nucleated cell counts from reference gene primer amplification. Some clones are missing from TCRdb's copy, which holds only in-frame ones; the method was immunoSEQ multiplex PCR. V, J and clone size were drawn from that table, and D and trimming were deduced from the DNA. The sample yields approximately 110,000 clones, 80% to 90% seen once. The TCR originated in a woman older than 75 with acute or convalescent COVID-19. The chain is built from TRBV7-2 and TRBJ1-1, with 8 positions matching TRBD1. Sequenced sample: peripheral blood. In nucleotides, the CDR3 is TGTGCCAGCAGCTTAGTTGGGACAGGAACGAACACTGAAGCTTTCTTT. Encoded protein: CASSLVGTGTNTEAFF.